This entry features one T cell receptor beta chain sequence. No antigen is known for it. This sample is part of a study of shared clonotypes between healthy human individuals. Findings and caveats of the study: Only a few donors were included, so the genetic and exposure-history diversity represented was limited.

Assay: immunoSEQ multiplex PCR; the TCRdb copy retains only in-frame clones and omits some. The repertoire holds over 400,000 clones, with about 84% as singletons. Each sample came from a Caucasian adult donor living in Nashville, Tennessee. The V segment lost 3 bases and the J segment 0 bases; nucleotides outside the gene matches: 5. The CDR3 has 15 amino acids. The germline CDR1 and CDR2 sequences are MRHNA and SNTAGT. What was sequenced was PBMCs. The clonotype originates from a woman in her forties in good health. Some clones in this sample may be carry-over from other donors' samples. This sequence joins TRBV6-4 and TRBJ2-7, with 7 nucleotides matching TRBD1. CDR3 sequence reads: CASSEGAGGSYEQYF. CDR3 nucleotide sequence: TGTGCCAGCAGTGAAGGGGCAGGGGGCTCCTACGAGCAGTACTTC.